This passage covers 22 T cell receptor beta chains from one sample sequenced in a study of OX40 agonist ivuxolimab in advanced cancers. Produced via immunoSEQ multiplex PCR; TCRdb's table is partial and in-frame only. The data show 75,000 to 100,000 clones, with approximately 80% seen just once and 4.5% to 6% held by the top ten. The source was CD4+ or CD8+ T cells sorted from blood, collected in a trial of the OX40 agonist ivuxolimab. These receptors were obtained from an adult with an advanced solid tumor such as melanoma, head and neck, liver or kidney cancer.

The V call is TRBV28, the J call TRBJ2-7; TRBD1 aligns across 7 bases. CDR3 length: 15 amino acids. Germline CDR1 is MDHEN and CDR2 is SYDVKM. Trimming removed 4 bases from V and 2 bases from J; junction bases left unmatched: 8. DNA for the CDR3: TGTGCCAGCAGTTCCGCCGGGACAGAGACCTACGAGCAGTACTTC. It translates to CASSSAGTETYEQYF.

This clone was picked up one time. This chain uses TRBV11-2 with TRBJ2-7; 9 bases are shared with TRBD1. The V gene end was trimmed by 0 bases and the J gene end by 5 bases; junction bases not matched to a gene: 2. Germline V gene sequence: CDR1 SGHAT, CDR2 FQNNGV. The CDR3 contains 14 residues. CDR3 region: CASSLDRDRDEQYF. The CDR3 bases are TGTGCCAGCAGCTTAGACCGGGACAGGGACGAGCAGTACTTC.

The chain links TRBV30 to TRBJ2-3, with D possibly called TRBD1 or TRBD2 (5 bases each). Per germline, CDR1 GTSNPN and CDR2 SVGIG (reference sequence). With 8 bases removed from V and 2 bases from J, the gap between germline ends came to 11 bases. The CDR3 loop spans 12 amino acids. The CDR3 sequence: CAGTDFTDTQYF. The DNA for the CDR3 is TGTGCCGGGACGGATTTCACAGATACGCAGTATTTT.

The DNA of the CDR3 is TGCAGCGTTGAAGATAGAGGCAGGGGAGACGAGCAGTACTTC. It translates to CSVEDRGRGDEQYF. The rearrangement joins TRBV29-1 to TRBJ2-7; maybe TRBD1 (6 bases). The CDR3 loop spans 14 amino acids. V lost 0 bases and J lost 5, with 14 bases in between. Germline V gene sequence: CDR1 SQVTM, CDR2 ANQGSEA.

The V gene is TRBV5-6, the J gene TRBJ1-2, with TRBD1 matching over 7 bases. Germline V lookup: CDR1 SGHDT, CDR2 YYEEEE. The V gene end was trimmed by 4 bases and the J gene end by 0 bases; junction bases not matched to a gene: 15. The CDR3 length is 18 residues. The DNA for the CDR3 is TGTGCCAGCAGCAAATTTTCCGGGACAGTAGCTTCTAACTATGGCTACACCTTC. This encodes CASSKFSGTVASNYGYTF.

The V gene is TRBV2, the J gene TRBJ2-1; D is tentatively TRBD1 or TRBD2 (5 bases each). In germline, CDR1 is SNHLY, CDR2 FYNNEI. Deletions cut 4 bases from V and 7 bases from J, with 11 bases between. CDR3 length: 13 residues. The CDR3 DNA sequence: TGTGCCAGCAGTGTATTTGGGGGTAATGAGCAGTTCTTC. Protein: CASSVFGGNEQFF. Supplemented by reference TRBV2 and TRBJ2-1, the full variable domain reads EPEVTQTPSHQVTQMGQEVILRCVPISNHLYFYWYRQILGQKVEFLVSFYNNEISEKSEIFDDQFSVERPDGSNFTLKIRSTKLEDSAMYFCASSVFGGNEQFFGPGTRLTVL.

The chain has TRBV5-6 and TRBJ2-2; D is unresolved. CDR3 length equals 15 residues. CDR1 is SGHDT, CDR2 YYEEEE, per germline. Trimming cost V 0 bases and J 4 bases, with 10 bases left between them. As DNA, the CDR3 is TGTGCCAGCAGCTTGGAGAACAAAGGCACCGGGGAGCTGTTTTTT. This gives the protein CASSLENKGTGELFF. The full variable domain, in which reference TRBV5-6 and TRBJ2-2 provide the parts outside the CDR3, is DAGVTQSPTHLIKTRGQQVTLRCSPKSGHDTVSWYQQALGQGPQFIFQYYEEEERQRGNFPDRFSGHQFPNYSSELNVNALLLGDSALYLCASSLENKGTGELFFGEGSRLTVL.

Here the CDR3 DNA reads TGTGCCAGCAGCTTATTAGGACCGAACACTGAAGCTTTCTTT. Translated, it gives CASSLLGPNTEAFF. The chain joins TRBV11-2 to TRBJ1-1; D gene uncertain. The V gene's germline CDR1 is SGHAT and CDR2 FQNNGV. V lost 2 bases and J 1 base, leaving 8 bases between the germline ends. The CDR3 is 14 amino acids.

This sequence joins TRBV6-6 and TRBJ1-1; D uncertain. Trimming removed 2 bases from V and 4 bases from J, with 8 bases in between. The CDR3 spans 13 residues. Germline V lookup: CDR1 MNHNY, CDR2 SVGAGI (reference sequence). This chain's CDR3 is CASSYGDGTEAFF. Here the CDR3 DNA reads TGTGCCAGCAGTTACGGGGATGGCACTGAAGCTTTCTTT.

V is TRBV9 and J is TRBJ1-1; D perhaps matches TRBD1 (6 bases). Trimming removed 0 bases at V and 4 bases at J, with 19 bases between. Germline V gene data show CDR1 as SGDLS and CDR2 as YYNGEE. This CDR3 comprises 17 residues. This chain's CDR3 is CASSVDPHRASGTEAFF. CDR3 nucleotides: TGTGCCAGCAGCGTAGACCCTCACAGGGCATCGGGCACTGAAGCTTTCTTT.

This chain links TRBV30 with TRBJ1-3, with D tentatively TRBD1 (5 bases). The ends were cut back, 2 bases at V and 5 bases at J, with 16 bases in the middle. Looked up from germline, CDR1 is GTSNPN and CDR2 is SVGIG (reference sequence). The CDR3 runs to 15 residues. The CDR3 nucleotides are TGTGCCTGGAGTAACGGGGCTTACGATCGAAACACCATATATTTT. It specifies CAWSNGAYDRNTIYF.

J is TRBJ2-1 and V is TRBV5-1, with D uncertain. The CDR3 loop spans 12 amino acids. V was trimmed by 4 bases and J by 6 bases, leaving 8 bases between them. Germline V CDR1 and CDR2: SGHRS, YFSETQ. The CDR3 DNA reads as TGCGCCAGCAGCCCCCCCTCCAATGAGCAGTTCTTC. Residues: CASSPPSNEQFF.

This chain connects TRBV4-1 to TRBJ2-1; TRBD2 matches at 8 bases. The CDR3 sequence is 15 residues long. Germline CDR1 MGHRA, CDR2 YSYEKL. The ends lost 0 bases at V and 11 bases at J; junction bases unmatched: 9. The CDR3 spells CASSQDVIAGKKQFF. In DNA, the CDR3 is TGCGCCAGCAGCCAAGATGTAATAGCGGGGAAGAAGCAGTTCTTC.

The chain recombines TRBV6-5 with TRBJ2-7; a weak D match, TRBD2 (6 bases). CDR3 length: 15 amino acids. The germline gives CDR1 MNHEY, CDR2 SVGAGI. V dropped 6 bases and J dropped 7 bases, with 22 bases sitting between them. CDR3 sequence: CASSLQGRAGGEQYF. Written as DNA, the CDR3 is TGTGCCAGCAGCCTCCAGGGACGGGCCGGGGGTGAGCAGTACTTC.

The chain links TRBV6-6 to TRBJ1-6; TRBD1 might be the D (6 bases). This CDR3 is built from 14 residues. V shed 7 bases and J shed 3 bases, with 10 bases lying between them. Germline V CDR1 and CDR2: MNHNY, SVGAGI (reference sequence). CDR3 DNA sequence: TGTGCCAGCACCATGGGACACTATAATTCACCCCTCCACTTT. Amino acid sequence: CASTMGHYNSPLHF.

V gene TRBV13 combines with J gene TRBJ1-1; 7 bases are a match to TRBD1. The V segment lost 3 bases and the J segment 1 base; nucleotides outside the gene matches: 8. Looked up from germline, CDR1 is PRHDT and CDR2 is FYEKMQ (reference sequence). This CDR3 contains 16 residues. The CDR3 DNA sequence: TGTGCCAGCAGCTTCTCACAGGGGCGAAGGAACACTGAAGCTTTCTTT. Protein sequence: CASSFSQGRRNTEAFF.

This sequence joins TRBV11-2 and TRBJ1-1, with D perhaps matching TRBD1 (5 bases). The CDR3 is made up of 14 amino acids. Looked up from germline, CDR1 is SGHAT and CDR2 is FQNNGV. The V and J ends lost 6 bases and 5 bases respectively, with 16 bases between them. The CDR3 nucleotides read TGTGCCAGCAGGCTCTGGAGGGGCGGGACTGAAGCTTTCTTT. Translation: CASRLWRGGTEAFF.

V usage is TRBV28 and J usage is TRBJ1-2, with 8 bases lining up with TRBD1. J lost 4 bases, V lost 7 bases, and 20 bases had no gene match. The CDR3 covers 18 residues. Looked up from germline, CDR1 is MDHEN and CDR2 is SYDVKM. The CDR3 loop is CASTLGFPGGLESYGYTF. The CDR3 DNA follows: TGTGCCAGCACCCTTGGGTTCCCAGGGGGCCTCGAATCCTATGGCTACACCTTC.

The table lists this clone with a count of one. This sequence joins TRBV15 and TRBJ1-1; D uncertain. The length of the CDR3 is 15 residues. Germline lookup yields CDR1 LNHNV and CDR2 YYDKDF (reference sequence). Trimming shortened V by 1 base and J by 7 bases, and 16 bases separated the two germline ends. This CDR3 is CATSRALEAGIEAFF. The CDR3 nucleotides are TGTGCCACCAGCAGAGCCCTGGAGGCGGGAATTGAAGCTTTCTTT. The full variable domain, rest sourced from reference TRBV15 and TRBJ1-1, is DAMVIQNPRYQVTQFGKPVTLSCSQTLNHNVMYWYQQKSSQAPKLLFHYYDKDFNNEADTPDNFQSRRPNTSFCFLDIRSPGLGDTAMYLCATSRALEAGIEAFFGQGTRLTVV.

V is TRBV5-1 and J is TRBJ2-3; the D gene is possibly TRBD1 (8 bases). CDR3 length: 16 residues. The germline gives CDR1 SGHRS, CDR2 YFSETQ. Trimming removed 4 bases from V and 2 bases from J, with 17 bases in between. The CDR3 region has the DNA TGCGCCAGCAGCCCGAGCGGGGACAGGCTCACAGATACGCAGTATTTT. Translation gives CASSPSGDRLTDTQYF.

The chain uses TRBV7-9 and TRBJ1-4, with a possible D match to TRBD1 (6 bases). Germline V gene data show CDR1 as SEHNR and CDR2 as FQNEAQ (reference sequence). The ends were cut back, 5 bases at V and 8 bases at J, with 15 bases in the middle. This CDR3 contains 14 residues. CDR3 nucleotide sequence: TGTGCCAGCAGCGTTCAGGGGCCCGCGGAAAAACTGTTTTTT. Translated, it gives CASSVQGPAEKLFF.

CDR3 sequence reads: CAWKGSEGYTF. The CDR3 DNA sequence: TGTGCCTGGAAGGGAAGTGAAGGCTACACCTTC. The gene calls are TRBV30 and TRBJ1-2; D is unresolved. This CDR3 spans 11 amino acids. Germline V lookup: CDR1 GTSNPN, CDR2 SVGIG (reference sequence). V lost 4 bases, J lost 8 bases, and 11 bases lay in between.